These 2 T cell receptor beta chains originate from one sample sequenced in a study of T cells in Graves' hyperthyroidism and ophthalmopathy. Amplification yielded TCR beta CDR3 regions, with RNA transcripts as the source. Using the HTBI primer set, a first-round RT-PCR was run on the TCR CDR3. TCRdb re-called the multiplex PCR reads through MiXCR, storing one row per CDR3 protein. This table holds about 610,000 distinct CDR3 sequences, approximately 15% found once. The specimen sequenced was blood. All receptors come from a woman aged 40 to 50 with Graves' ophthalmopathy.

At least ten counts were recorded for this clonotype. The genes are TRBV20-1 and TRBJ1-2; D uncertain. With 4 bases removed from V and 8 bases from J, the gap between germline ends came to 11 bases. Per the germline V gene, CDR1 is DFQATT and CDR2 is SNEGSKA (reference sequence). The CDR3 has 11 residues. This CDR3 is CSATSGSGYTF. In DNA, the CDR3 is TGCAGTGCTACCTCGGGGTCGGGCTACACCTTC.

There are many counts of this clonotype. CDR3 amino acids: CSVESSGTLGTQYF. The CDR3 DNA sequence: TGCAGCGTAGAAAGTTCCGGGACCCTGGGGACCCAGTACTTC. The chain joins TRBV29-1 to TRBJ2-5; D possibly uses TRBD1 or TRBD2 (5 bases each). Deletions cut 6 bases from V and 7 bases from J, with 21 bases between. The CDR3 consists of 14 residues. The germline V gene encodes CDR1 SQVTM and CDR2 ANQGSEA.